Listed below are T cell receptor beta chains from one sample, sequenced in a study of blood T cell repertoires in COVID-19. Generated by immunoSEQ multiplex PCR, the TCRdb table keeps only in-frame clones and is missing some. The sample consists of more than 400,000 clones, over 75% of them appearing once. The sample consisted of peripheral blood. The receptors here all came from a human donor in a cohort sampled during active COVID-19. The CDR3 runs from the conserved cysteine through the conserved F or W. The D gene is left open where the match is weak. Size is omitted from some rows. Given values are once, few, many or a class for expanded clones.

J | D | size | V | DNA | CDR3
TRBJ1-2 | TRBD1 | once | TRBV6-6 | TGTGCCAGCAGAACGGGACAGCCTGACTATGGCTACACCTTC | CASRTGQPDYGYTF
TRBJ1-2 | NA | NA | TRBV29-1 | TGCAGCGTTGACTTACAGGCCGATGGCTACACCTTC | CSVDLQADGYTF
TRBJ2-1 | NA | many | TRBV5-1 | TGCGCCAGCAGCTTAATAGCGGTGAGCTCCTACAATGAGCAGTTCTTC | CASSLIAVSSYNEQFF
TRBJ1-5 | NA | NA | TRBV7-2 | TGTGCCAGCAGCTCAACGGGGGGGGGCAACCAGCCCCAGCATTTT | CASSSTGGGNQPQHF
TRBJ2-7 | NA | NA | TRBV30 | TGTGCCTGGGTCGCCGGGTCTTTCTCCTACGAGCAGTACTTC | CAWVAGSFSYEQYF
TRBJ1-2 | TRBD1 | NA | TRBV6-5 | TGTGCCAGCAGTACCGGGACAGGGAGGGGTTTGGGATACACCTTC | CASSTGTGRGLGYTF
TRBJ1-5 | TRBD1 | NA | TRBV5-8 | TGTGCCAGCAGCTTGGGCCTCGGGACAGCGAATCAGCCCCAGCATTTT | CASSLGLGTANQPQHF
TRBJ1-1 | TRBD1 | NA | TRBV27 | TGTGCCAGCAGTCGCTATAGGACAGGGAAGGGGTTGAACACTGAAGCTTTCTTT | CASSRYRTGKGLNTEAFF
TRBJ1-2 | TRBD1 | NA | TRBV9 | TGTGCCAGCAGCGTAGGGACAGGGGACTATGGCTACACCTTC | CASSVGTGDYGYTF
TRBJ2-7 | TRBD1 | NA | TRBV19 | TGTGCCAGTAGTAGTGACAGGGGACACTCCTACGAGCAGTACTTC | CASSSDRGHSYEQYF